This T cell receptor (beta chain) was sequenced in a study of blood T cells in healthy people across ages. Study results and limitations: Both higher diversity and more naive CD4+ cells marked long-lived donors when set against aged donors.

Remarks on this clonotype: Its cognate antigen is unknown.

A second PCR of roughly 7 to 11 cycles used a sample-barcoded 5' primer and a J-beta primer mix. TCRdb reanalysed the 5' RACE reads using MiXCR and keeps one entry per CDR3 protein. This table holds 700,000 to 850,000 distinct CDR3 sequences, approximately 55% found once. Researchers collected roughly 10 milliliters of peripheral blood from every single donor. Sequencing input: blood. The receptor's source is an older man in good health.

The CDR3 protein is CATSDWGQKETQYF. The CDR3 DNA reads as TGTGCCACCAGTGATTGGGGACAGAAAGAGACCCAGTACTTC. J is TRBJ2-7 and V is TRBV24-1; TRBD1 matches at 7 bases. The J call may be in error: the DNA end matches TRBJ2-5 better. CDR1 KGHDR and CDR2 SFDVKD come from the germline V gene. This CDR3 is 14 amino acids long.